The 18 T cell receptor beta chains below come from one sample, sequenced in a study of T cells expressing NK-cell markers. Following a re-call of the 5' RACE reads, TCRdb has one entry per CDR3 protein and lacks DNA. This sample contains approximately 420,000 distinct CDR3 sequences. Sequencing was carried out using blood T cells: a sorted CD56 or NKG2C T cell subset, CD4+ or CD8+ T cells, or bulk PBMC T cells (not recorded which). The receptor set was obtained from a woman aged 50 to 60 in good health.

CDR3: CASSQEAGGPYEQYF. The chain is built from TRBV4-2 and TRBJ2-7; TCRdb's assignment of TRBD2 cannot be checked, as there is no DNA. The V gene's germline CDR1 is LGHNA and CDR2 YNFKEQ. This CDR3 comprises 15 residues.

The chain recombines TRBV7-7 with TRBJ2-1; the TCRdb call, TRBD2, lacks DNA for checking. From germline, CDR1 is SSHAT and CDR2 FNYEAQ (reference sequence). CDR3 length: 13 amino acids. The CDR3 spells CASSRGRINEQFF.

The CDR3 reads CASSFEPPNVQSVAYEKLFF. The chain couples TRBV5-1 to TRBJ1-4. Per the germline V gene, CDR1 is SGHRS and CDR2 is YFSETQ. The CDR3 has 20 amino acids.

The chain has TRBV6-5 and TRBJ2-1; the TCRdb D gene call, TRBD1, has no DNA to confirm it. This CDR3 contains 14 residues. In germline, CDR1 is MNHEY, CDR2 SVGAGI. The CDR3 sequence is CASRRTGVGNEQFF.

The chain employs TRBV4-2 and TRBJ1-6; TCRdb returns TRBD1, unconfirmable since there is no DNA. The CDR3 extends over 14 amino acids. Germline CDR1 and CDR2: LGHNA and YNFKEQ. This CDR3 is CASSQGTGQSPLHF.

This chain links TRBV12-3 or TRBV12-4 with TRBJ2-1; TCRdb indicates TRBD2, and absent DNA this call remains unverified. This CDR3 comprises 18 residues. Here the CDR3 reads CASSLGGGLGGRGGEQFF.

The genes are TRBV10-3 and TRBJ2-7. Germline assignment: CDR1 ENHRY and CDR2 SYGVKD. The CDR3 runs 16 residues. The CDR3 loop is CAISELQLDRSYEQYF.

The V call is TRBV6-1, the J call TRBJ1-2. CDR1 and CDR2 (germline): MNHNS, SASEGT. The CDR3 has 12 amino acids. CDR3 region: CASSNVDVGYTF.

The J gene is TRBJ2-7, the V gene TRBV7-9; TCRdb designates TRBD2, a call that cannot be tested without DNA. Germline V gene lookup returns CDR1 SEHNR and CDR2 FQNEAQ (reference sequence). This CDR3 comprises 15 residues. CDR3 residues: CASSPLGGPPYEQYF.

The CDR3 region is CASSYRGPLGEQYF. V is TRBV6-6 and J is TRBJ2-7; the TCRdb D gene call, TRBD1, has no DNA to confirm it. This CDR3 comprises 14 residues. Germline V gene lookup returns CDR1 MNHNY and CDR2 SVGAGI (reference sequence).

The chain employs TRBV11-2 and TRBJ2-7; the TRBD2 assignment by TCRdb is unverifiable without DNA. This CDR3 contains 16 residues. CDR1 and CDR2 (germline): SGHAT, FQNNGV. CDR3: CASSSEQGPAGEEQYF.

The chain employs TRBV15 and TRBJ2-1; as DNA is missing, the TRBD1 call by TCRdb cannot be tested. Per germline, CDR1 LNHNV and CDR2 YYDKDF (reference sequence). The CDR3 sequence is 17 residues long. The CDR3 protein is CATSRDQGVGSYNEQFF.

This sequence joins TRBV7-9 and TRBJ1-1. Germline CDR1 is SEHNR and CDR2 is FQNEAQ (reference sequence). The CDR3 runs 12 residues. The CDR3 sequence: CASSLLVPPSFF. Looking up the rest from reference TRBV7-9 and TRBJ1-1 gives the full variable domain: DTGVSQNPRHKITKRGQNVTFRCDPISEHNRLYWYRQTLGQGPEFLTYFQNEAQLEKSRLLSDRFSAERPKGSFSTLEIQRTEQGDSAMYLCASSLLVPPSFFGQGTRLTVV.

This chain uses TRBV27 with TRBJ2-3; TCRdb's assignment of TRBD2 cannot be checked, as there is no DNA. Germline V CDR1 and CDR2: MNHEY, SMNVEV (reference sequence). This CDR3 region has 16 residues. The chain's CDR3 is CASRMKTSGTTDTQYF.

J is TRBJ1-1 and V is TRBV6-4; lacking DNA, the TRBD1 call made by TCRdb goes unchecked. CDR3 length equals 15 residues. Germline loops: CDR1 MRHNA, CDR2 SNTAGT. The CDR3 loop is CATGQGAKGNTEAFF.

J is TRBJ2-1 and V is TRBV12-3 or TRBV12-4; TCRdb's assignment of TRBD2 cannot be checked, as there is no DNA. This CDR3 comprises 15 residues. Here the CDR3 reads CASSLGLAGGSEQFF.

This sequence joins TRBV10-3 and TRBJ2-1; TCRdb calls TRBD2, which cannot be checked without DNA. This CDR3 has 15 residues. Germline lookup yields CDR1 ENHRY and CDR2 SYGVKD. The chain's CDR3 is CAISMGLAGVYEQFF.

The chain couples TRBV27 to TRBJ2-3. Germline lookup yields CDR1 MNHEY and CDR2 SMNVEV (reference sequence). The CDR3 is made up of 12 amino acids. The chain's CDR3 is CASSPTRDTQYF.